This TCR beta chain was observed in a study of monozygotic twins with inflammatory bowel disease. The length of the CDR3 is 12 residues. Using the 5' RACE reads, TCRdb records one entry per CDR3 protein without DNA. Its table records 200,000 to 250,000 distinct CDR3 sequences. The sequencing sample was made of blood. The V and J genes are TRBV12-3 or TRBV12-4 and TRBJ1-5; TCRdb's D gene call, TRBD1, goes unchecked for lack of DNA. The source of this sequence is a human donor with ulcerative colitis or Crohn's disease, or a healthy co-twin of an affected twin (not recorded which). The CDR3 loop is CALGTTDQPQHF.